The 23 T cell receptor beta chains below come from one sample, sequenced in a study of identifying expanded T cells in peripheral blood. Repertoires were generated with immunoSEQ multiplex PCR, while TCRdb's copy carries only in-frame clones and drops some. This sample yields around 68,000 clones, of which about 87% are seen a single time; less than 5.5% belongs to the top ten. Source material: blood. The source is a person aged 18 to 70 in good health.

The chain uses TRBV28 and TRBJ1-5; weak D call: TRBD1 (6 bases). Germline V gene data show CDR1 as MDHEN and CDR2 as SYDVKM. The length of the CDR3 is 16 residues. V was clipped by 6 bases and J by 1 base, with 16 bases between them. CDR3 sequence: CASSLQGGGSNQPQHF. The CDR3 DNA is TGTGCCAGCAGCCTCCAAGGGGGTGGGAGCAATCAGCCCCAGCATTTT.

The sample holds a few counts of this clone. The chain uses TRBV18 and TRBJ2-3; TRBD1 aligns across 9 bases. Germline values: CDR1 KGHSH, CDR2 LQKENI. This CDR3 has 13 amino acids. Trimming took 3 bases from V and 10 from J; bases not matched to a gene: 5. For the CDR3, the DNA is TGTGCCAGCTCACCGGGGACAGGGTATTCGCAGTATTTT. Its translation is CASSPGTGYSQYF. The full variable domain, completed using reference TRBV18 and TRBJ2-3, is NAGVMQNPRHLVRRRGQEARLRCSPMKGHSHVYWYRQLPEEGLKFMVYLQKENIIDESGMPKERFSAEFPKEGPSILRIQQVVRGDSAAYFCASSPGTGYSQYFGPGTRLTVL.

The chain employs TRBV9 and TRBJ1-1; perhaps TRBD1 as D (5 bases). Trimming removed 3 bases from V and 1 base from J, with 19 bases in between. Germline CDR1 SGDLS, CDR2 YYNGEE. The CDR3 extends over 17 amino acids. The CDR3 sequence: CASSAGDWGGGNTEAFF. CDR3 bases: TGTGCCAGCAGCGCGGGGGATTGGGGCGGAGGGAACACTGAAGCTTTCTTT.

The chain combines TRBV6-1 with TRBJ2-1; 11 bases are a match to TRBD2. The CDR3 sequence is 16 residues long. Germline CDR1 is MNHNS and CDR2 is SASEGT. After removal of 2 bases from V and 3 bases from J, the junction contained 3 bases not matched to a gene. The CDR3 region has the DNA TGTGCCAGCAGTGAAAGACTAGCGGGACTCTACAATGAGCAGTTCTTC. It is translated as CASSERLAGLYNEQFF.

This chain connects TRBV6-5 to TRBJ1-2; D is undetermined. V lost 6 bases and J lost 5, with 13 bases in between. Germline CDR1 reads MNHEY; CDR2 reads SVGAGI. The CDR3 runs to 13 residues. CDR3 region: CASRRVKEYGYTF. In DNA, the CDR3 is TGTGCCAGCAGAAGGGTAAAAGAGTATGGCTACACCTTC.

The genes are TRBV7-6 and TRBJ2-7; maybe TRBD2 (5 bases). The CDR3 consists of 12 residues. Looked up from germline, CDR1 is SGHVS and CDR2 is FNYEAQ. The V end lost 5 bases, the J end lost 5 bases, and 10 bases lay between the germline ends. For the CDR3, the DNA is TGTGCCAGCAGCCCCACGGGGAACGAGCAGTACTTC. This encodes CASSPTGNEQYF.

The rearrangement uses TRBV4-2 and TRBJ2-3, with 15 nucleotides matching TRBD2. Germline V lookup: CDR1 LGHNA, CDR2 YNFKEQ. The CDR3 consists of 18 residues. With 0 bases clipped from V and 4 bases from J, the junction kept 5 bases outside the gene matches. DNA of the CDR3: TGTGCCAGCAGCCAAGATAGAGGGACTAGCGGGAGGCCAGATACGCAGTATTTT. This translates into CASSQDRGTSGRPDTQYF.

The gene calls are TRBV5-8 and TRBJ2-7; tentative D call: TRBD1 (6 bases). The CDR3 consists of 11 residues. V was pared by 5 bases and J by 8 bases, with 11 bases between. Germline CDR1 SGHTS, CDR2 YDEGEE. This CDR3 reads CASSQGRKQYF. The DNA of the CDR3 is TGTGCCAGCAGTCAGGGGCGTAAGCAGTACTTC.

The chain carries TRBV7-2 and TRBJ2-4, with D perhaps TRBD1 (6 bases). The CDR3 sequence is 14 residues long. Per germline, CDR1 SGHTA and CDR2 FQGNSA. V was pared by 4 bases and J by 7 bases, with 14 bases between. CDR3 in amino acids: CASSSTGTHNIQYF. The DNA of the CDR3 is TGTGCCAGCAGCTCGACCGGGACACACAACATTCAGTACTTC.

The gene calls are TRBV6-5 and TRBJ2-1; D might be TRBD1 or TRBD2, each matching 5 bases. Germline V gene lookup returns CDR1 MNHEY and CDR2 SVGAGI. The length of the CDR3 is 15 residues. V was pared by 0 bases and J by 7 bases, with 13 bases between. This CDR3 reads CASSYSGTYQNEQFF. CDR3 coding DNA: TGTGCCAGCAGTTACTCCGGGACGTATCAGAATGAGCAGTTCTTC.

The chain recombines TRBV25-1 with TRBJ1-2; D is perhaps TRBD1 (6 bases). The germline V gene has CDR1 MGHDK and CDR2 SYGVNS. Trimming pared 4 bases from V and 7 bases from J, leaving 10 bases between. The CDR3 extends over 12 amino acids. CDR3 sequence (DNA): TGTGCCAGCAGTGCAGGGGTTGGTGGCTACACCTTC. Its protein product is CASSAGVGGYTF.

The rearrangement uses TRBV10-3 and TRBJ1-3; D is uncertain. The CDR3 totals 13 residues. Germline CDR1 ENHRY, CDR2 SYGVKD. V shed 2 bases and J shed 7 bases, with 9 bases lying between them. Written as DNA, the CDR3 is TGTGCCATCAGTGAGGCCCCCGGGAACACCATATATTTT. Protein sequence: CAISEAPGNTIYF.

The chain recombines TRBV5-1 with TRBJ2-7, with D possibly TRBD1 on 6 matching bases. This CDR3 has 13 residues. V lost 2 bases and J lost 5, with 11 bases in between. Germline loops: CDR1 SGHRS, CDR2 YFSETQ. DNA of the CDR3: TGCGCCAGCAGCTTCAGGGGTGGCGACGAGCAGTACTTC. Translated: CASSFRGGDEQYF. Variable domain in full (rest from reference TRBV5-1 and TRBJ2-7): KAGVTQTPRYLIKTRGQQVTLSCSPISGHRSVSWYQQTPGQGLQFLFEYFSETQRNKGNFPGRFSGRQFSNSRSEMNVSTLELGDSALYLCASSFRGGDEQYFGPGTRLTVT.

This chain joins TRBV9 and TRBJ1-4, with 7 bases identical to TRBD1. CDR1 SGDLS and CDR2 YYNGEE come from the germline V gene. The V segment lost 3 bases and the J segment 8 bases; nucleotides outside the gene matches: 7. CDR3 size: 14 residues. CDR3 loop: CASSGQGRNEKLFF. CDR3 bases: TGTGCCAGCAGCGGACAGGGTAGGAACGAAAAACTGTTTTTT.

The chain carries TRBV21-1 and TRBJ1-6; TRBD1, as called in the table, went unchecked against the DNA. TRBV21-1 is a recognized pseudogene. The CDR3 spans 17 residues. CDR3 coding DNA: TGTGCCAGCAGCCCAAGAGCAGGGGGACCTCATGGTTCACCCCTCCACTTT. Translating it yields CASSPRAGGPHGSPLHF.

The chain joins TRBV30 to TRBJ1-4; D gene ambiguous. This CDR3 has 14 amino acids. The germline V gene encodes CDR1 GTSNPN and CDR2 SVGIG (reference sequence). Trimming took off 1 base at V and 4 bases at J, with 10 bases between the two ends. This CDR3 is CAWSAADGNEKLFF. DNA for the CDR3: TGTGCCTGGAGTGCGGCAGACGGTAATGAAAAACTGTTTTTT.

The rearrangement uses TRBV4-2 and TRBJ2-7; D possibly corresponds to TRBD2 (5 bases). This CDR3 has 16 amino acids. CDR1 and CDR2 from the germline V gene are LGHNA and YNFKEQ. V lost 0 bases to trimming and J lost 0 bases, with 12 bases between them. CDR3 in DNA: TGTGCCAGCAGCCAAGATCCCGCCAGCGGCTCCTACGAGCAGTACTTC. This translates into CASSQDPASGSYEQYF.

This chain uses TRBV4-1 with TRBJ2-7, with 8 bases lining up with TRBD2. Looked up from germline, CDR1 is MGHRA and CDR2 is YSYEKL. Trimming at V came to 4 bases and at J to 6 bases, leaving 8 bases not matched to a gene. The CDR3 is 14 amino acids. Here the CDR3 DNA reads TGCGCCAGCAGCCCAATATTACGGGGGGGCGAGCAGTACTTC. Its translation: CASSPILRGGEQYF.

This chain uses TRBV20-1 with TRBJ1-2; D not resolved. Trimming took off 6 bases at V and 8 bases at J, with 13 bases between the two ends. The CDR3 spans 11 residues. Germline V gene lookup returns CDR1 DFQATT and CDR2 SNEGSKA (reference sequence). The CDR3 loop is CSAHPVWGYTF. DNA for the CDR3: TGCAGTGCCCATCCAGTGTGGGGCTACACCTTC.

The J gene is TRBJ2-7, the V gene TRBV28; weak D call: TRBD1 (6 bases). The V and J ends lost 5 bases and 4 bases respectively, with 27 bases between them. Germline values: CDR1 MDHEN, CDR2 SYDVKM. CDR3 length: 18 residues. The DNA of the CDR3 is TGTGCCAGCAGTACCGATCGAACACAGGGTGTCCCCCCTTACGAGCAGTACTTC. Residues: CASSTDRTQGVPPYEQYF.

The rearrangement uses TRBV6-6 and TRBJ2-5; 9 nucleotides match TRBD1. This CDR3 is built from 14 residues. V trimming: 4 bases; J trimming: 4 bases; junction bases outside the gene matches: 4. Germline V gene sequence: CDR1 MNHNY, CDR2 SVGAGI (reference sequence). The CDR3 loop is CASSFGTGPETQYF. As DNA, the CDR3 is TGTGCCAGCAGTTTCGGGACAGGGCCAGAGACCCAGTACTTC.

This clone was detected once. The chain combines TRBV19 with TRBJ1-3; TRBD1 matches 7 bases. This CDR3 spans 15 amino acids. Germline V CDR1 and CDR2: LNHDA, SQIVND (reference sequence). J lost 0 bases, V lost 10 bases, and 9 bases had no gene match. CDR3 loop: CATTEGALSGNTIYF. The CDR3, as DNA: TGTGCCACCACAGAGGGGGCTCTCTCTGGAAACACCATATATTTT.

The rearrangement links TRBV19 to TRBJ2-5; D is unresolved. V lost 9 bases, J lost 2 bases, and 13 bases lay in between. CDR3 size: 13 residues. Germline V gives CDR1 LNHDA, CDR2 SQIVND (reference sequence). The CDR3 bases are TGTGCCAGCTCTACGACTCAGCAAGAGACCCAGTACTTC. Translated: CASSTTQQETQYF.